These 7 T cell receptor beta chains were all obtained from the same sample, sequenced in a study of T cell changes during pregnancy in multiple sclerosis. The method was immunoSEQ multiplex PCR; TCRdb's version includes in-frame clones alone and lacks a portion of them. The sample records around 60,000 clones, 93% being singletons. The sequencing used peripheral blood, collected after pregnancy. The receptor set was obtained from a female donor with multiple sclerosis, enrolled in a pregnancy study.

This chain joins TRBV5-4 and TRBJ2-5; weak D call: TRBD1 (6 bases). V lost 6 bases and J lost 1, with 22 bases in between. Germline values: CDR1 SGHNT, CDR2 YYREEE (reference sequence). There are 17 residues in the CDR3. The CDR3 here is CASKDKTGLPSQETQYF. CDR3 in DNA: TGTGCCAGCAAAGACAAGACAGGACTCCCGTCCCAAGAGACCCAGTACTTC. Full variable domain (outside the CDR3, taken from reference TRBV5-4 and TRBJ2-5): ETGVTQSPTHLIKTRGQQVTLRCSSQSGHNTVSWYQQALGQGPQFIFQYYREEENGRGNFPPRFSGLQFPNYSSELNVNALELDDSALYLCASKDKTGLPSQETQYFGPGTRLLVL.

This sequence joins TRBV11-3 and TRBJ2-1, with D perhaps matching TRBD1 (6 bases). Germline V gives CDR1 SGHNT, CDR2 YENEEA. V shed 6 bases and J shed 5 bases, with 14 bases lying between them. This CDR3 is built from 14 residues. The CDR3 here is CASSAPDRNNEQFF. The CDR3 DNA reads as TGTGCCAGCAGTGCTCCGGACAGAAACAATGAGCAGTTCTTC.

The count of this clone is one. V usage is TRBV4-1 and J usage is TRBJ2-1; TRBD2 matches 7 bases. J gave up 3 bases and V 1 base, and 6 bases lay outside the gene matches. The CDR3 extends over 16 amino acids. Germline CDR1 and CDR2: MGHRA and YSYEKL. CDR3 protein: CASSQGSGIVYNEQFF. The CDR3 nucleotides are TGCGCCAGCAGCCAAGGGAGCGGGATAGTCTACAATGAGCAGTTCTTC.

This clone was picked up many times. For the CDR3, the DNA is TGTGCCAGCAGTGACGGACTAGCGGACTACAATGAGCAGTTCTTC. It yields the protein CASSDGLADYNEQFF. The chain employs TRBV6-4 and TRBJ2-1; 10 bases line up with TRBD2. The CDR3 extends over 15 amino acids. Germline CDR1 and CDR2: MRHNA and SNTAGT. The V gene end was trimmed by 2 bases and the J gene end by 3 bases; junction bases not matched to a gene: 1.

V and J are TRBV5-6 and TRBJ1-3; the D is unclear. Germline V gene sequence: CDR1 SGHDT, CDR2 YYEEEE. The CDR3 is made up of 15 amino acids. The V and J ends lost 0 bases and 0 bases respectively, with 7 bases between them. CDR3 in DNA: TGTGCCAGCAGCTTGGGGTTAGCCTCTGGAAACACCATATATTTT. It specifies CASSLGLASGNTIYF.

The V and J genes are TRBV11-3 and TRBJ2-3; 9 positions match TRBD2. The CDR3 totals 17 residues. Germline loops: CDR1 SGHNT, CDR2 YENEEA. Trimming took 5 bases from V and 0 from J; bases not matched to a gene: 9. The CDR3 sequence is CASSRRLAEFSTDTQYF. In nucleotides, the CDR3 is TGTGCCAGCAGCCGTCGACTAGCGGAATTTAGCACAGATACGCAGTATTTT.

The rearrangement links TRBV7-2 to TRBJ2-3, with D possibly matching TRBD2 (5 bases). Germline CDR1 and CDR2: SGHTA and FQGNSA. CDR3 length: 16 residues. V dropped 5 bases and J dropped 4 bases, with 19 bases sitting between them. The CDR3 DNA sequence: TGTGCCAGCAGCCGCCCGGGCCCCGAGGGTGCAGATACGCAGTATTTT. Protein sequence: CASSRPGPEGADTQYF.